The sequence of this TCR beta chain was determined in a study of identical twins. TCRdb processed the 5' RACE reads anew with MiXCR; each CDR3 protein has one entry. The sample records around 200,000 distinct CDR3 sequences, approximately 9% being singletons. Broader study findings: Recombination models fit unrelated individuals' TCR alpha sharing but underestimated twins'. With abundant cord blood beta clonotypes, insertions were fewer; memory repertoires showed no such pattern. Analyses of zero insertions could be partly confounded by invariant MAIT and iNKT cells. Where beta out-of-frame sequences were concerned, excess twin sharing was weaker.

This clonotype occurred a few times. Its matching antigen is unknown. The V gene's germline CDR1 is SNHLY and CDR2 FYNNEI. This CDR3 comprises 13 residues. V shed 10 bases and J shed 1 base, with 13 bases lying between them. This chain links TRBV2 with TRBJ2-5; either TRBD1 or TRBD2 may supply D (7 bases each). This clonotype originated in a woman in her late teens or twenties in good health. Specimen: memory (CD45RO+) T cells sorted from blood. CDR3 region: CATRGGIQETQYF. CDR3 bases: TGTGCCACCAGGGGGGGCATCCAAGAGACCCAGTACTTC.